The entry below describes one T cell receptor beta chain. Its antigen is not known. The sample is drawn from a study of vaccination and CD4 T cells after COVID-19. Sample treatment: roughly 10-day PBMC culture with coronavirus spike peptide pools or control peptides (ViraFEST assay). The assay that was used to sequence DNA from cultured CD4+ T cells was the Oncomine TCR Beta short-read assay. TCRdb reprocessed the PCR reads via MiXCR and lists one record per CDR3 protein. Among about 20,000 distinct CDR3 sequences, approximately 40% were seen once, and the ten largest hold about 2.9%. Germline loops: CDR1 WNHNN, CDR2 SYGVQD (reference sequence). Trimming cost V 6 bases and J 5 bases; bases outside gene matches: 10. The CDR3 extends over 15 amino acids.

Sequenced material: CD4+ T cells from blood, cultured in vitro, taken after SARS-CoV-2 vaccination. V is TRBV10-1 and J is TRBJ1-1, with 9 bases aligning to TRBD1. The clonotype originates from a human donor who had recovered from COVID-19. CDR3 coding DNA: TGCGCCAGCAGAACAGGGGGCGCGGGTAAGACTGAAGCTTTCTTT. Translated: CASRTGGAGKTEAFF.